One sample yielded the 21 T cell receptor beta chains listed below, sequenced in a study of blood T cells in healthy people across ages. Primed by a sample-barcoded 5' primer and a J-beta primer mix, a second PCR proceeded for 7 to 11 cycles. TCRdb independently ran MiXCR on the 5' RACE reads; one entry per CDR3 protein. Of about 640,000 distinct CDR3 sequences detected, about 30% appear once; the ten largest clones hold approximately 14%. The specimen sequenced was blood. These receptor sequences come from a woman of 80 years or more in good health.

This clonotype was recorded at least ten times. For the CDR3, the DNA is TGCGCCAGCAGCCAAGGGCTGAGCGGCTACAATGAGCAGTTCTTC. It translates to CASSQGLSGYNEQFF. The J gene is TRBJ2-1, the V gene TRBV4-1, with D maybe TRBD2 (5 bases). The V gene lost 1 base and the J gene lost 3 bases, with 10 bases spanning the gap. The CDR3 contains 15 residues. Germline lookup yields CDR1 MGHRA and CDR2 YSYEKL.

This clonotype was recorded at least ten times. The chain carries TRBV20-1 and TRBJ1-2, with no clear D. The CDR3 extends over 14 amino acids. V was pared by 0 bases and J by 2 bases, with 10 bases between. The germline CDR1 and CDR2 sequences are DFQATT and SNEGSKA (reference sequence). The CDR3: CSARDMTGNYGYTF. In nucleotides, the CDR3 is TGCAGTGCTAGAGATATGACCGGGAACTATGGCTACACCTTC.

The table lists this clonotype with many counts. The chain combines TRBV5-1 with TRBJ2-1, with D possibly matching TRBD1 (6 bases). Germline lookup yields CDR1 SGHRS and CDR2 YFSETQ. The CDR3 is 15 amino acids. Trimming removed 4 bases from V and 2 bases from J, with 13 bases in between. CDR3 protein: CASSIQGSPYNEQFF. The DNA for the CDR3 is TGCGCCAGCAGCATACAGGGAAGCCCCTACAATGAGCAGTTCTTC.

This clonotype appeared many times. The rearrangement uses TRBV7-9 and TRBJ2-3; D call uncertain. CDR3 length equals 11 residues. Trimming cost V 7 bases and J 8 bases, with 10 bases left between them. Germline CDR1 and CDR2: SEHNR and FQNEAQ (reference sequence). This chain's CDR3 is CASIVTGTQYF. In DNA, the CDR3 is TGTGCCAGCATCGTTACGGGTACGCAGTATTTT.

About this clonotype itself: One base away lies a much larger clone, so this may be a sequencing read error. CDR3 coding DNA: TGTGTCAGCAGCCAATTTAGCACAGATACGCAGTATTTT. Amino acid sequence: CVSSQFSTDTQYF. The rearrangement links TRBV4-2 to TRBJ2-3; D is ambiguous. CDR3 length: 13 amino acids. Germline loops: CDR1 LGHNA, CDR2 YNFKEQ.

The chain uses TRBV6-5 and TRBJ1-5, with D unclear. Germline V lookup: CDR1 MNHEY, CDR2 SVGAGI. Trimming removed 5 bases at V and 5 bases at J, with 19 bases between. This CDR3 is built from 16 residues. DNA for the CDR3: TGTGCCAGCAGTCGCCAATCCGTCGGGCTGGATCAGCCCCAGCATTTT. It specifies CASSRQSVGLDQPQHF.

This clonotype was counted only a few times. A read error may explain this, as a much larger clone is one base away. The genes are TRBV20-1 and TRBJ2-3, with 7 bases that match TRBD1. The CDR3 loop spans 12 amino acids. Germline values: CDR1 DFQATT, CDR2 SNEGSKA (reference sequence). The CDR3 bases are TGCAGCTGCGGACAGGACGGTGGTACGCGGTATTTT. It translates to CSCGQDGGTRYF.

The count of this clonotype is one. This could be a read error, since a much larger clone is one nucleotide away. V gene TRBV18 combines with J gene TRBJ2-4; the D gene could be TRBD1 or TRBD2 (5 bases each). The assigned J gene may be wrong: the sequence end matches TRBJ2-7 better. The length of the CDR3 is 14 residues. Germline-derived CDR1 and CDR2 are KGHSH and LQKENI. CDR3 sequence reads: CASSADSGTSEQYF. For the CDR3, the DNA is TGTGCCAGCTCAGCCGACAGTGGTACTAGCGAGCAGTACTTC.

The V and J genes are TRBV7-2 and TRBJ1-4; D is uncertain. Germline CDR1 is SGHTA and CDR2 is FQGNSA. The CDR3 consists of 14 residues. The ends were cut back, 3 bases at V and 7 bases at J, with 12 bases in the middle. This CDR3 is CASSFGQGGEKLFF. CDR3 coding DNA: TGTGCCAGCAGCTTCGGCCAAGGAGGTGAAAAACTGTTTTTT.

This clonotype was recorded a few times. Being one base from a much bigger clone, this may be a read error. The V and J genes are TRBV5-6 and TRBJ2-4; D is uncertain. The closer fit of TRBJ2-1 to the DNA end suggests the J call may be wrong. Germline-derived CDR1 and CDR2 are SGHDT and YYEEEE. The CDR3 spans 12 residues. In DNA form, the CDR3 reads TGTGCCAGCAGCAAGCTCTACAAGGAGCAGTTCTTC. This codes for CASSKLYKEQFF.

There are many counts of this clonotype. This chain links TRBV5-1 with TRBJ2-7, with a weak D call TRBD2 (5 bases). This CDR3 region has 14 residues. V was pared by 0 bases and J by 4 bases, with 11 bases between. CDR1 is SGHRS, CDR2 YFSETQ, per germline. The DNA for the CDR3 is TGCGCCAGCAGCTTGGATACGGGGAATTACGAGCAGTACTTC. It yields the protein CASSLDTGNYEQYF.

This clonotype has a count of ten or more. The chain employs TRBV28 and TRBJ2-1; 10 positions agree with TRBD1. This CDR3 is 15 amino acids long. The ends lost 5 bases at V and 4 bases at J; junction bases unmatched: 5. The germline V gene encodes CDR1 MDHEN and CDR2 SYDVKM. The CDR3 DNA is TGTGCCAGCAGTCTGGGGGGACAGGGGTACAATGAGCAGTTCTTC. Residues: CASSLGGQGYNEQFF.

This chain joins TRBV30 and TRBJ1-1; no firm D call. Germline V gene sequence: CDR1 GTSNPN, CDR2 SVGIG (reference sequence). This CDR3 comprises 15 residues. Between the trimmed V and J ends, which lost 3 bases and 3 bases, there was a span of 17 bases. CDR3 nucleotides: TGTGCCTGGAGGATTAGGATGGCGCGGGACACTGAAGCTTTCTTT. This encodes CAWRIRMARDTEAFF.

Here the CDR3 DNA reads TGCAGTGCTGGGGGGGCGGGAATCCCCCATGAGCAGTACTTC. Translating gives CSAGGAGIPHEQYF. The V gene is TRBV20-1, the J gene TRBJ2-7; tentatively, D is TRBD2 (7 bases). V dropped 5 bases and J dropped 7 bases, with 21 bases sitting between them. The CDR3 is 14 amino acids. Germline assignment: CDR1 DFQATT and CDR2 SNEGSKA (reference sequence).

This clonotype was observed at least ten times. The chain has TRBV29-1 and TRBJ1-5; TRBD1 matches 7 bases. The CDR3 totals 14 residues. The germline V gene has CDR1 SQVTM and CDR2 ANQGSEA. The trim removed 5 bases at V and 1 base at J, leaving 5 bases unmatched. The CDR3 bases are TGCAGCGTTACCTCAGGGGGGAGCAATCAGCCCCAGCATTTT. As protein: CSVTSGGSNQPQHF. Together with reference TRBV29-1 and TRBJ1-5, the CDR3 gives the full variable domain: SAVISQKPSRDICQRGTSLTIQCQVDSQVTMMFWYRQQPGQSLTLIATANQGSEATYESGFVIDKFPISRPNLTFSTLTVSNMSPEDSSIYLCSVTSGGSNQPQHFGDGTRLSIL.

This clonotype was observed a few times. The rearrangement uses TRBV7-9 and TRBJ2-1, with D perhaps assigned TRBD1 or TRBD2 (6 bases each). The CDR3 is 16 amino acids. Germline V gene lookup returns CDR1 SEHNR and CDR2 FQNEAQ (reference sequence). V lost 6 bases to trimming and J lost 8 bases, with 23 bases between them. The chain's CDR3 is CASRSANGVGGDEQFF. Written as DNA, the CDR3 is TGTGCCAGCAGATCCGCTAACGGGGTGGGGGGCGATGAGCAGTTCTTC.

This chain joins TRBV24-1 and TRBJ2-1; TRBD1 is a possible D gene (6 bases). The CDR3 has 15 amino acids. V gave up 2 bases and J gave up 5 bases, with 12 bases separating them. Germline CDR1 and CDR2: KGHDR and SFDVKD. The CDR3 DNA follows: TGTGCCACCAGTGATTCAATGACAGGAAACAATGAGCAGTTCTTC. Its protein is CATSDSMTGNNEQFF.

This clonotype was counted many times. The CDR3 DNA reads as TGCAGTGCGACGGGAGTCCAAGAGACCCAGTACTTC. Protein sequence: CSATGVQETQYF. The chain has TRBV20-1 and TRBJ2-5, with D tentatively TRBD2 (6 bases). This CDR3 is 12 amino acids long. Per germline, CDR1 DFQATT and CDR2 SNEGSKA (reference sequence). Trimming pared 6 bases from V and 1 base from J, leaving 9 bases between.

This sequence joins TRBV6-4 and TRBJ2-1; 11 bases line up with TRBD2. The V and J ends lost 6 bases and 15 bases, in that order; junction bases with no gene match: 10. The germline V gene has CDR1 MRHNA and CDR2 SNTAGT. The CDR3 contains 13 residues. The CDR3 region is CASSMTSGAPSFF. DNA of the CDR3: TGTGCCAGCAGCATGACTAGCGGGGCCCCCTCGTTCTTC.

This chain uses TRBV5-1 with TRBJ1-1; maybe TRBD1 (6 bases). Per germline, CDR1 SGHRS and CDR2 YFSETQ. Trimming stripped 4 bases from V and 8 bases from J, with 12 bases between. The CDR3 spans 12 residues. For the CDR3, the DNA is TGCGCCAGCAGCGTTACCGGGACAGAAGCTTTCTTT. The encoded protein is CASSVTGTEAFF.

The CDR3 here is CASSRAGPPNEKLFF. The DNA of the CDR3 is TGTGCCAGCAGCCGTGCCGGACCCCCTAATGAAAAACTGTTTTTT. The genes are TRBV2 and TRBJ1-4; D remains ambiguous. V was shortened by 6 bases and J by 3 bases, with 14 bases between the two germline ends. Germline loops: CDR1 SNHLY, CDR2 FYNNEI. The CDR3 has 15 residues.